The 10 T cell receptor beta chains below come from one sample, sequenced in a study of T cell responses to AZD1222 COVID-19 vaccine (dated by TCRdb to the early 2020s). The time point label, read with the paper, signifies: sample from adult after SARS-CoV-2 infection, after symptom onset. Library generation was performed with the immunoSEQ multiplex PCR assay. Entries here come from immuneACCESS through TCRdb and include only in-frame sequences with V and J called. Some clones fail to appear in such tables; in the studies checked, an unresolved V gene covers under half of the shortfall, and the cause of the remainder is unknown. The table for this sample lists approximately 150,000 clones; just under 95% of them were counted only once. Roughly an eighth of the sample rests with the top ten. The material sequenced was peripheral blood, taken after recovery from COVID-19. These TCRs come from an adult who had recovered from COVID-19.

The rearrangement links TRBV29-1 to TRBJ1-3, with D possibly TRBD1 on 6 matching bases. CDR1 and CDR2 from the germline V gene are SQVTM and ANQGSEA. With 1 base removed from V and 1 base from J, the gap between germline ends came to 20 bases. This CDR3 has 18 amino acids. CDR3 amino acids: CSVEGGEIRGESGNTIYF. CDR3 nucleotides: TGCAGCGTTGAAGGGGGGGAAATCAGGGGAGAATCTGGAAACACCATATATTTT.

The chain employs TRBV5-1 and TRBJ2-7; D is unclear. V was trimmed by 0 bases and J by 2 bases, leaving 9 bases between them. Germline V gives CDR1 SGHRS, CDR2 YFSETQ. This CDR3 has 14 residues. The CDR3 DNA reads TGCGCCAGCAGCTTGGGGGCGGTGGCCTACGAGCAGTACTTC. Protein: CASSLGAVAYEQYF.

The CDR3 loop is CASSDEAGAHTGELFF. DNA for the CDR3: TGTGCCAGCAGTGACGAGGCGGGAGCGCACACCGGGGAGCTGTTTTTT. V gene TRBV6-4 combines with J gene TRBJ2-2, with 7 positions matching TRBD2. After removal of 2 bases from V and 3 bases from J, the junction contained 6 bases not matched to a gene. CDR1 is MRHNA and CDR2 is SNTAGT in the germline V gene. The CDR3 runs 16 residues.

The chain carries TRBV11-2 and TRBJ2-1; 8 bases match TRBD2. Germline V CDR1 and CDR2: SGHAT, FQNNGV. The CDR3 sequence is 18 residues long. The V gene end was trimmed by 5 bases and the J gene end by 1 base; junction bases not matched to a gene: 13. The CDR3 sequence: CASSQNIKAGASYNEQFF. CDR3 DNA sequence: TGTGCCAGCAGCCAGAATATAAAAGCGGGGGCGTCCTACAATGAGCAGTTCTTC.

This rearrangement joins TRBV19 to TRBJ2-1; D call uncertain. This CDR3 has 14 amino acids. Germline CDR1 reads LNHDA; CDR2 reads SQIVND (reference sequence). V was trimmed by 5 bases and J by 2 bases, leaving 10 bases between them. The CDR3 sequence is CASSLLPPYNEQFF. In nucleotides, the CDR3 is TGTGCCAGTAGTCTCCTCCCCCCCTACAATGAGCAGTTCTTC.

The rearrangement joins TRBV5-4 to TRBJ1-2; D gene unclear. The CDR3 totals 13 residues. The V gene lost 2 bases and the J gene lost 3 bases, with 8 bases spanning the gap. Germline CDR1 reads SGHNT; CDR2 reads YYREEE (reference sequence). The CDR3 DNA follows: TGTGCCAGCAGCTTCCCGCGGGACTATGGCTACACCTTC. Translating it yields CASSFPRDYGYTF.

The chain is built from TRBV5-1 and TRBJ2-1; D gene uncertain. Germline CDR1 SGHRS, CDR2 YFSETQ. The V gene lost 2 bases and the J gene lost 6 bases, with 12 bases spanning the gap. The CDR3 loop spans 14 amino acids. The CDR3 protein is CASSLLTSPNEQFF. CDR3 DNA: TGCGCCAGCAGCTTACTTACGTCCCCCAATGAGCAGTTCTTC.

CDR3 nucleotides: TGCGCCAGCAGTGAGTCGGGCAGGGTGGTTCCAGATACGCAGTATTTT. Its protein is CASSESGRVVPDTQYF. This chain joins TRBV10-1 and TRBJ2-3; D might be TRBD1 (5 bases). Trimming cost V 0 bases and J 4 bases, with 14 bases left between them. From germline, CDR1 is WNHNN and CDR2 SYGVQD (reference sequence). The CDR3 covers 16 residues.

The chain has TRBV28 and TRBJ1-2; D not certain. V dropped 3 bases and J dropped 8 bases, with 22 bases sitting between them. CDR3 length: 16 amino acids. Germline CDR1 reads MDHEN; CDR2 reads SYDVKM. This CDR3 reads CASSFTATASPVGYTF. The CDR3 bases are TGTGCCAGCAGTTTCACCGCCACCGCTTCACCCGTAGGCTACACCTTC.

The V and J genes are TRBV3-1 (or the pseudogene TRBV3-2) and TRBJ2-2; 9 bases line up with TRBD2. The CDR3 is 17 amino acids. J was trimmed by 3 bases and V by 0 bases; bases with no gene match: 5. Germline V lookup: CDR1 LGHDT, CDR2 YNNKEL (reference sequence). The CDR3 here is CASSQEKAGGDTGELFF. The CDR3 nucleotides are TGTGCCAGCAGCCAAGAAAAAGCGGGAGGAGACACCGGGGAGCTGTTTTTT.